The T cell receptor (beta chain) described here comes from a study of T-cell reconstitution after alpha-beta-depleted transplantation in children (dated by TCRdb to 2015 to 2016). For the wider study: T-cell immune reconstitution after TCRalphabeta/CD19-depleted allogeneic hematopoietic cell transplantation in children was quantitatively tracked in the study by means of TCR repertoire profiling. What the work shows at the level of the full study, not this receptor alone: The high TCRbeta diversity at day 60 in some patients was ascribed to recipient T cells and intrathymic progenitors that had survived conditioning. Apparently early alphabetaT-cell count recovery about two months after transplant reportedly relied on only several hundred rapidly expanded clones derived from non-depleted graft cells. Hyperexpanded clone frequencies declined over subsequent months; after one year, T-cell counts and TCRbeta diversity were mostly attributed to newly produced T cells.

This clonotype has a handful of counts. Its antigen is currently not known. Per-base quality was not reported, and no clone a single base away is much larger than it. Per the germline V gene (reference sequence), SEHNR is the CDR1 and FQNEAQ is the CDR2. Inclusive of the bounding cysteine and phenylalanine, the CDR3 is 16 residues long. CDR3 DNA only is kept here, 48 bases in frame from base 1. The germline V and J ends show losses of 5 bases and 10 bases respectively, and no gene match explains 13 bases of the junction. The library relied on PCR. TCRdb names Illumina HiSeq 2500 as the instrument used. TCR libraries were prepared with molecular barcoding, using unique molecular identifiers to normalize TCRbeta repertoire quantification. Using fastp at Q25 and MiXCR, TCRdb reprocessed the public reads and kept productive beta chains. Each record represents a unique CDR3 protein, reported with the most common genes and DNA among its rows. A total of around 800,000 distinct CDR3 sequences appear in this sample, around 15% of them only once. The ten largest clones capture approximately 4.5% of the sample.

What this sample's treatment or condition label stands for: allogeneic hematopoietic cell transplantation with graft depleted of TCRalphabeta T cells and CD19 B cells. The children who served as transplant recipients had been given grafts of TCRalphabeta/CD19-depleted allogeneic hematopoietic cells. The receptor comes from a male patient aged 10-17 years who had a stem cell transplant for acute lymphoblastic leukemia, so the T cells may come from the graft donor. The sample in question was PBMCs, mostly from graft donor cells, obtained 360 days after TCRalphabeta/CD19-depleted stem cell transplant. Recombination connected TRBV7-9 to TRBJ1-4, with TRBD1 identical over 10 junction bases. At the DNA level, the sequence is TGTGCCAGCAGCAAAGGCCTAGGGACAGGGGACGGAAAACTGTTTTTT. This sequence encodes CASSKGLGTGDGKLFF. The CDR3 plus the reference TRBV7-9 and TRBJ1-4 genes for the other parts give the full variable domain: DTGVSQNPRHKITKRGQNVTFRCDPISEHNRLYWYRQTLGQGPEFLTYFQNEAQLEKSRLLSDRFSAERPKGSFSTLEIQRTEQGDSAMYLCASSKGLGTGDGKLFFGSGTQLSVL.